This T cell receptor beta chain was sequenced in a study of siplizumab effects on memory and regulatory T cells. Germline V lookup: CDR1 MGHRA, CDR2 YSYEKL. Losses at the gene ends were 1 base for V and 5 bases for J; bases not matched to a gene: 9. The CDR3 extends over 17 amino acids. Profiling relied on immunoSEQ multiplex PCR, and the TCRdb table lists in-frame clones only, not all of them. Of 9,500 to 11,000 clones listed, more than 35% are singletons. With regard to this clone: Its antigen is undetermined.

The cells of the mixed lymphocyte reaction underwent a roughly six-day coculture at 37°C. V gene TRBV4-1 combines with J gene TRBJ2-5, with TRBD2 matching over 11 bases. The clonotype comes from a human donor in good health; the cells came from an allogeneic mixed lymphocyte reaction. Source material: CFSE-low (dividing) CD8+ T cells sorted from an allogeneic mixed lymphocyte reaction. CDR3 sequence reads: CASSQGSTSGRSETQYF. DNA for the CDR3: TGCGCCAGCAGCCAAGGCAGCACTAGCGGGAGAAGCGAGACCCAGTACTTC.